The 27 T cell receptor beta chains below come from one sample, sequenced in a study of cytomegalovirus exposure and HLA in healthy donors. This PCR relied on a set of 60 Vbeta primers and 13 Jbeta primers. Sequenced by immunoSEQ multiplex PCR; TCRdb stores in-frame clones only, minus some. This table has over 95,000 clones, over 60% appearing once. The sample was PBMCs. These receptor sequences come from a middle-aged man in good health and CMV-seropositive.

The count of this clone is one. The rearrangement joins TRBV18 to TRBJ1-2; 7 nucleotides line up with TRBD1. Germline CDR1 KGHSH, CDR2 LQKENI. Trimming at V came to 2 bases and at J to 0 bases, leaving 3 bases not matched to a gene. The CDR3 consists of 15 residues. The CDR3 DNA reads TGTGCCAGCTCACCAATACAGGGGACTAACTATGGCTACACCTTC. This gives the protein CASSPIQGTNYGYTF.

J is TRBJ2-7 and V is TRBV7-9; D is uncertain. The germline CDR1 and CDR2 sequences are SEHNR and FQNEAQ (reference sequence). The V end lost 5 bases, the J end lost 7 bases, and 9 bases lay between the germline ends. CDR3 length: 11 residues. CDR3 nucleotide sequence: TGTGCCAGCAGCGGCCTAGGAGAGCAGTACTTC. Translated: CASSGLGEQYF.

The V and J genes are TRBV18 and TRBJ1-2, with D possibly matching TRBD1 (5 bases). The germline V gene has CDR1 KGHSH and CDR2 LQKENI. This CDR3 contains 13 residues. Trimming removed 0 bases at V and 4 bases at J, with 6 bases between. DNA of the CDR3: TGTGCCAGCTCACCACCCCAGGGCTATGGCTACACCTTC. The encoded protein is CASSPPQGYGYTF.

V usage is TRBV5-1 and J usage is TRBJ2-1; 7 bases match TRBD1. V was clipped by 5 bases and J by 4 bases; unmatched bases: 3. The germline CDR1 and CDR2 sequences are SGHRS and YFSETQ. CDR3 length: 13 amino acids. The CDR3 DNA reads TGCGCCAGCAGGGGGACAGTTTACAATGAGCAGTTCTTC. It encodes CASRGTVYNEQFF.

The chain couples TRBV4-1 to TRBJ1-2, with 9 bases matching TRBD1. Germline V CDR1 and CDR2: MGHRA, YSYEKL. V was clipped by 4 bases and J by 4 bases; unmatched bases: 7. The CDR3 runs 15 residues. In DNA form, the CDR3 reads TGCGCCAGCAGCCCGGGACAGGGAATAGGCTATGGCTACACCTTC. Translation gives CASSPGQGIGYGYTF.

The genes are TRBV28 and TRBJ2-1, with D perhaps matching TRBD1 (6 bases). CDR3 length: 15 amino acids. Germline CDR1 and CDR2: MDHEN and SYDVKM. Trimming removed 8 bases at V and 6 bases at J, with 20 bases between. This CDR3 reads CASGGFGQGINEQFF. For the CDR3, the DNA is TGTGCCAGCGGGGGTTTCGGGCAGGGGATCAATGAGCAGTTCTTC.

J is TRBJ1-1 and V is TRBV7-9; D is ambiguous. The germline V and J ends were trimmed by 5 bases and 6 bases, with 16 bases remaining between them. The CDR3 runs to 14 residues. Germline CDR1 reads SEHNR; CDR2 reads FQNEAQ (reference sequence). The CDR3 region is CASSGGFENSEAFF. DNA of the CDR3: TGTGCCAGCAGCGGAGGATTTGAAAACTCTGAAGCTTTCTTT. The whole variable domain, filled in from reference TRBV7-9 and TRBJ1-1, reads DTGVSQNPRHKITKRGQNVTFRCDPISEHNRLYWYRQTLGQGPEFLTYFQNEAQLEKSRLLSDRFSAERPKGSFSTLEIQRTEQGDSAMYLCASSGGFENSEAFFGQGTRLTVV.

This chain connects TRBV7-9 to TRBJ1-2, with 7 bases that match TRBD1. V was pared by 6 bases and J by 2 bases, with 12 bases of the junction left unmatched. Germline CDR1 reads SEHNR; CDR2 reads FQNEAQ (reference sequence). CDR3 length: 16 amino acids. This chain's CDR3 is CASSRPGTATNYGYTF. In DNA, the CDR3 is TGTGCCAGCAGTCGTCCCGGGACAGCTACCAACTATGGCTACACCTTC. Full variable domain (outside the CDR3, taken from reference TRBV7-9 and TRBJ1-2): DTGVSQNPRHKITKRGQNVTFRCDPISEHNRLYWYRQTLGQGPEFLTYFQNEAQLEKSRLLSDRFSAERPKGSFSTLEIQRTEQGDSAMYLCASSRPGTATNYGYTFGSGTRLTVV.

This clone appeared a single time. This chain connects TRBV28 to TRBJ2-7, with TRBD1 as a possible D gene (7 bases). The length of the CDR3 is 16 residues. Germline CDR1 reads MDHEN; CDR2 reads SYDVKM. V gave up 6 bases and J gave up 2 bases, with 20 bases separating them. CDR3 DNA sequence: TGTGCCAGCAGCCTCCCTGGATTCAGGGGGGCCTACGAGCAGTACTTC. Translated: CASSLPGFRGAYEQYF. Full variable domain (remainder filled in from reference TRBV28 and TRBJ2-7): DVKVTQSSRYLVKRTGEKVFLECVQDMDHENMFWYRQDPGLGLRLIYFSYDVKMKEKGDIPEGYSVSREKKERFSLILESASTNQTSMYLCASSLPGFRGAYEQYFGPGTRLTVT.

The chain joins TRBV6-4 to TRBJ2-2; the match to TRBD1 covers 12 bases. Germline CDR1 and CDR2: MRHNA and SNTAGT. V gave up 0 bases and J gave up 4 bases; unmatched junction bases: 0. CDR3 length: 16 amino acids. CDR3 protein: CASSDSGQGATGELFF. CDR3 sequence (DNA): TGTGCCAGCAGTGACTCGGGACAGGGGGCCACCGGGGAGCTGTTTTTT.

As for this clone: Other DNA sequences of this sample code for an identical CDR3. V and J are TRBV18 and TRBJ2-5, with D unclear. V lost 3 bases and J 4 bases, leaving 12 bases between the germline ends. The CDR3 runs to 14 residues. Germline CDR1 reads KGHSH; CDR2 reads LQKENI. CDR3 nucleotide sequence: TGTGCCAGCTCACCCGGTTCCGGTCGAGAGACCCAGTACTTC. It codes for CASSPGSGRETQYF.

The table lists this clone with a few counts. CDR3 sequence: CASSQDGTDRGTGELFF. As DNA, the CDR3 is TGCGCCAGCAGCCAAGATGGGACCGACAGGGGGACCGGGGAGCTGTTTTTT. V gene TRBV4-3 combines with J gene TRBJ2-2; 9 nucleotides match TRBD1. Trimming cost V 0 bases and J 5 bases; bases outside gene matches: 7. The CDR3 runs to 17 residues. Germline CDR1 is LGHNA and CDR2 is YSLEER.

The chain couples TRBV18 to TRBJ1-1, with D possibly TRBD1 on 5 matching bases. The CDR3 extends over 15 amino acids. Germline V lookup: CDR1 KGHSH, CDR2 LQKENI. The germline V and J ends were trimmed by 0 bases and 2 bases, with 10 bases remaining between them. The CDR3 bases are TGTGCCAGCTCACCACCTTGGGGGGTTAACACTGAAGCTTTCTTT. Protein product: CASSPPWGVNTEAFF.

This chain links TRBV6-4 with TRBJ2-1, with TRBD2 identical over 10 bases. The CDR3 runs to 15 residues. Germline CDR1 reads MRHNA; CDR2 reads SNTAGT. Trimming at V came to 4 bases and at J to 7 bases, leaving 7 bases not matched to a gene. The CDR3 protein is CASSAGSGGANEQFF. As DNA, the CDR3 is TGTGCCAGCAGTGCTGGAAGCGGGGGGGCAAATGAGCAGTTCTTC.

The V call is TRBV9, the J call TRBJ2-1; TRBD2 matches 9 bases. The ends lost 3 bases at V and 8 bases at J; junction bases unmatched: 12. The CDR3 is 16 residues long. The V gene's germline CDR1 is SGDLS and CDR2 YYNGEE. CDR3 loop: CASSGGFSGGWDEQFF. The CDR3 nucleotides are TGTGCCAGCAGCGGAGGCTTCAGCGGGGGGTGGGATGAGCAGTTCTTC.

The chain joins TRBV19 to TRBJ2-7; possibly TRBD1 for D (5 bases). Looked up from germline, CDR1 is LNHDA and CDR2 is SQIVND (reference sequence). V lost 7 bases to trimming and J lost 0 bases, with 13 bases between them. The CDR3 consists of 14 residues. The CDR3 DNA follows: TGTGCCAGTAACGCCCGAGACAGCTCCTACGAGCAGTACTTC. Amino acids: CASNARDSSYEQYF.

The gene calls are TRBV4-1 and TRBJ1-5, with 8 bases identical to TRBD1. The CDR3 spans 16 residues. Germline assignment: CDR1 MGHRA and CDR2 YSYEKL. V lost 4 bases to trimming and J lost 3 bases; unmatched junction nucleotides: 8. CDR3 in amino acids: CASSPATGENNQPQHF. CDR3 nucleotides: TGCGCCAGCAGCCCTGCGACAGGGGAGAACAATCAGCCCCAGCATTTT.

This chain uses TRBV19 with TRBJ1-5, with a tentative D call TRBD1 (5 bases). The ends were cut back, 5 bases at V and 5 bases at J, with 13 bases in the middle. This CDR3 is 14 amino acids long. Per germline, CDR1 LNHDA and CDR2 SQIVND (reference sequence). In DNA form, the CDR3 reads TGTGCCAGTAGTGGAGGGACGGACCATCAGCCCCAGCATTTT. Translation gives CASSGGTDHQPQHF.

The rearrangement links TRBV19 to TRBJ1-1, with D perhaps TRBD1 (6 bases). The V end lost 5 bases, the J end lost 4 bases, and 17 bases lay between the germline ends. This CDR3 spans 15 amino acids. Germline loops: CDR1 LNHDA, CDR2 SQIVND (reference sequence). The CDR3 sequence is CASSSGQRQGTEAFF. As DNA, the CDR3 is TGTGCCAGTAGTTCCGGACAGCGGCAGGGCACTGAAGCTTTCTTT.

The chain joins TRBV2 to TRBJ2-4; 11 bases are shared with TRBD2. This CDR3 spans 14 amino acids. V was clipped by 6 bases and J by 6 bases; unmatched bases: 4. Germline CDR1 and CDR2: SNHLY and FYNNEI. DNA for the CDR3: TGTGCCAGCAGACTAGCGGGGGACGGAAACATTCAGTACTTC. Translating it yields CASRLAGDGNIQYF.

For the CDR3, the DNA is TGCGCCAGCAGTGAGCCCGGGACAGGGGAAGGGCAGCCCCAGCATTTT. Amino acid sequence: CASSEPGTGEGQPQHF. V usage is TRBV10-1 and J usage is TRBJ1-5; 10 bases agree with TRBD1. CDR3 length equals 16 residues. V lost 2 bases and J lost 7; bases outside the gene matches: 8. Germline CDR1 is WNHNN and CDR2 is SYGVQD (reference sequence).

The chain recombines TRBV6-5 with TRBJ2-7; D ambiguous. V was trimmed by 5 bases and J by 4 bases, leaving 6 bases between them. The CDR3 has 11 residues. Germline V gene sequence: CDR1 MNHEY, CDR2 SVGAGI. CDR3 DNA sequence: TGTGCCAGCAGTAACACATACGAGCAGTACTTC. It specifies CASSNTYEQYF.

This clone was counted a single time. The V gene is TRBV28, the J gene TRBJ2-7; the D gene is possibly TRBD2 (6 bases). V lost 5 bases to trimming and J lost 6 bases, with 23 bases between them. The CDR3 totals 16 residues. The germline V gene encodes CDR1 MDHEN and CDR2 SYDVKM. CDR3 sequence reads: CASSLSGWRGSSEQYF. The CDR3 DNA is TGTGCCAGCAGTCTCTCGGGGTGGCGGGGCTCGTCCGAGCAGTACTTC.

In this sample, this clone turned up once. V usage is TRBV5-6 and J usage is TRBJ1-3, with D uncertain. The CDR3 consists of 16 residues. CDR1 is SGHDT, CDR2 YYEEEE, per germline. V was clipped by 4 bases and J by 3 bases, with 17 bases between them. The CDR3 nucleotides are TGTGCCAGCAGCCCCACGGGTAGGAAGCTTGGAAACACCATATATTTT. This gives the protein CASSPTGRKLGNTIYF.

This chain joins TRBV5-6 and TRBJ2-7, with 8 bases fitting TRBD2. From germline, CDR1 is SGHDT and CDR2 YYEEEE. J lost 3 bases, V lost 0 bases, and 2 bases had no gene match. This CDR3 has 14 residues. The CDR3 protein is CASSLAGGLYEQYF. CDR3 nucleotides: TGTGCCAGCAGCTTGGCGGGGGGGCTCTACGAGCAGTACTTC.

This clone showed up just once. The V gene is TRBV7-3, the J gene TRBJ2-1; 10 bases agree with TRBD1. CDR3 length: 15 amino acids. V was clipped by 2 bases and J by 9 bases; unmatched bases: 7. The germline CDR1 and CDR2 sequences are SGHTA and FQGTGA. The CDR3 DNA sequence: TGTGCCAGCAGCTTATCGGGACAGGGGTGGAGTGAGCAGTTCTTC. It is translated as CASSLSGQGWSEQFF.

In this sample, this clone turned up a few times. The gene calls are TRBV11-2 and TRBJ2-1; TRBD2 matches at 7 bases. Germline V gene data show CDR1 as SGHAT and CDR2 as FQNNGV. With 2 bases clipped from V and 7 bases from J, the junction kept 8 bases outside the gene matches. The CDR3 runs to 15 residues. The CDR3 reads CASSLNRGRANEQFF. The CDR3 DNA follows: TGTGCCAGCAGCTTAAACCGGGGGAGGGCAAATGAGCAGTTCTTC.